One and the same sample provided the 19 T cell receptor beta chains below, sequenced in a study of blood T cell repertoires in COVID-19. The data were produced by immunoSEQ multiplex PCR, yet TCRdb's version contains in-frame clones alone and is incomplete. The sample has 250,000 to 300,000 clones, roughly nine tenths seen once; the top ten hold under 2.5%. Sequenced: PBMCs or T cells enriched from blood (not recorded which). The receptor source for this set is a woman aged 55-69 years who had recovered from COVID-19.

This rearrangement joins TRBV19 to TRBJ1-1, with D possibly being TRBD1 (5 bases). This CDR3 is built from 12 residues. Germline-derived CDR1 and CDR2 are LNHDA and SQIVND (reference sequence). Trimming pared 7 bases from V and 10 bases from J, leaving 16 bases between. The CDR3 protein is CASTFGALGAFF. CDR3 bases: TGTGCCAGTACCTTTGGGGCACTTGGAGCTTTCTTT.

The V call is TRBV27, the J call TRBJ2-1; D ambiguous. The V end lost 3 bases, the J end lost 3 bases, and 6 bases lay between the germline ends. Germline lookup yields CDR1 MNHEY and CDR2 SMNVEV (reference sequence). The CDR3 is made up of 13 amino acids. CDR3 sequence reads: CASSLTLYNEQFF. The DNA for the CDR3 is TGTGCCAGCAGTTTGACACTCTACAATGAGCAGTTCTTC.

The chain combines TRBV19 with TRBJ1-2, with a possible D match to TRBD1 (5 bases). The germline V and J ends were trimmed by 6 bases and 6 bases, with 14 bases remaining between them. The CDR3 is 13 residues long. CDR1 and CDR2 from the germline V gene are LNHDA and SQIVND (reference sequence). The CDR3 loop is CASRDRTTHGYTF. The CDR3 DNA reads as TGTGCCAGTAGAGACAGAACAACTCATGGCTACACCTTC.

The chain couples TRBV11-2 to TRBJ2-7; no reliable D call. The CDR3 runs to 16 residues. CDR1 and CDR2 from the germline V gene are SGHAT and FQNNGV. Trimming removed 5 bases at V and 1 base at J, with 18 bases between. The CDR3 region is CASSLPSDLKSYEQYF. The CDR3 DNA follows: TGTGCCAGCAGCCTACCCTCCGACTTGAAATCCTACGAGCAGTACTTC.

This clone has just one count. This rearrangement joins TRBV28 to TRBJ2-2, with D maybe TRBD2 (6 bases). V was cut by 3 bases and J by 5 bases, with 22 bases left in between. This CDR3 comprises 18 residues. The V gene's germline CDR1 is MDHEN and CDR2 SYDVKM. The CDR3 nucleotides are TGTGCCAGCAGTTTTACGGATAGTCGGCGGGGCCGGACCGGGGAGCTGTTTTTT. Translation: CASSFTDSRRGRTGELFF. The variable domain in full, completed from reference TRBV28 and TRBJ2-2, reads DVKVTQSSRYLVKRTGEKVFLECVQDMDHENMFWYRQDPGLGLRLIYFSYDVKMKEKGDIPEGYSVSREKKERFSLILESASTNQTSMYLCASSFTDSRRGRTGELFFGEGSRLTVL.

The chain uses TRBV5-1 and TRBJ1-6; 9 nucleotides align to TRBD1. Looked up from germline, CDR1 is SGHRS and CDR2 is YFSETQ. The J segment lost 8 bases and the V segment lost 0 bases, leaving 3 bases of the junction unmatched. The length of the CDR3 is 15 residues. The CDR3 spells CASSLAGQGYSPLHF. CDR3 nucleotides: TGCGCCAGCAGCTTGGCGGGACAGGGCTATTCACCCCTCCACTTT.

The chain joins TRBV18 to TRBJ2-7; TRBD1 agrees at 9 bases. The CDR3 has 13 residues. Trimming cost V 1 base and J 6 bases; bases outside gene matches: 1. Germline V CDR1 and CDR2: KGHSH, LQKENI. CDR3 sequence reads: CASSPRDRAEQYF. In nucleotides, the CDR3 is TGTGCCAGCTCACCACGGGACAGGGCCGAGCAGTACTTC.

This sequence joins TRBV19 and TRBJ1-1; D is unresolved. Trimming took 5 bases from V and 8 from J, leaving 9 bases between them. Germline lookup yields CDR1 LNHDA and CDR2 SQIVND (reference sequence). This CDR3 spans 11 amino acids. For the CDR3, the DNA is TGTGCCAGTAGTGTGGGGAGGGAAGCTTTCTTT. As protein: CASSVGREAFF.

The V and J genes are TRBV5-4 and TRBJ2-2; D possibly corresponds to TRBD1 (6 bases). This CDR3 region has 14 residues. The V gene lost 4 bases and the J gene lost 9 bases, with 16 bases spanning the gap. Germline V CDR1 and CDR2: SGHNT, YYREEE (reference sequence). The CDR3 sequence is CASSRDTEHRELFF. As DNA, the CDR3 is TGTGCCAGCAGCCGGGACACAGAACACCGGGAGCTGTTTTTT.

About this clone itself: Other DNA sequences in this sample translate to the same CDR3. The J gene is TRBJ1-3, the V gene TRBV6-5; D is possibly TRBD1 (6 bases). The CDR3 is 13 residues long. Trimming removed 7 bases at V and 2 bases at J, with 9 bases between. Germline V gene lookup returns CDR1 MNHEY and CDR2 SVGAGI. CDR3 coding DNA: TGTGCCAGCACCCAGGGGACTGGAAACACCATATATTTT. Its translation: CASTQGTGNTIYF.

As for this clone: This specimen includes other DNA sequences encoding the same CDR3. The V call is TRBV6-5, the J call TRBJ1-5, with D possibly matching TRBD1 (6 bases). Trimming left V 2 bases short and J 4 bases short, with 6 bases between. The CDR3 runs to 13 residues. Germline-derived CDR1 and CDR2 are MNHEY and SVGAGI. The CDR3 nucleotides are TGTGCCAGCAGTTACAGGGGGAATCAGCCCCAGCATTTT. This encodes CASSYRGNQPQHF.

This chain links TRBV12-3 or TRBV12-4 with TRBJ2-5, with D unresolved. This CDR3 has 11 residues. V was cut by 3 bases and J by 5 bases, with 4 bases left in between. The CDR3: CASSLEETQYF. CDR3 sequence (DNA): TGTGCCAGCAGTTTGGAGGAGACCCAGTACTTC.

The gene calls are TRBV29-1 and TRBJ1-1, with a weak D call TRBD1 (5 bases). This CDR3 has 14 residues. CDR1 and CDR2 (germline): SQVTM, ANQGSEA. V shed 4 bases and J shed 5 bases, with 17 bases lying between them. CDR3 sequence (DNA): TGCAGCGTTGCCTTGATGGGACTTAGGACTGAAGCTTTCTTT. As protein: CSVALMGLRTEAFF. The full variable domain, completed using reference TRBV29-1 and TRBJ1-1, is SAVISQKPSRDICQRGTSLTIQCQVDSQVTMMFWYRQQPGQSLTLIATANQGSEATYESGFVIDKFPISRPNLTFSTLTVSNMSPEDSSIYLCSVALMGLRTEAFFGQGTRLTVV.

A word on this clone: One end of the junction is discordant with germline, which a read error may explain. This sequence joins TRBV7-7 and TRBJ2-5, with 7 bases that match TRBD1. The CDR3 runs to 15 residues. CDR1 and CDR2 from the germline V gene are SSHAT and FNYEAQ (reference sequence). This CDR3 reads CASSLQSTGQETQYF. The DNA of the CDR3 is TGTGCTAGCAGCTTACAATCGACAGGGCAAGAGACCCAGTACTTC.

This sequence joins TRBV10-3 and TRBJ1-1, with D possibly matching TRBD1 (5 bases). The V gene's germline CDR1 is ENHRY and CDR2 SYGVKD. V was clipped by 2 bases and J by 2 bases, with 9 bases between them. The CDR3 loop spans 14 amino acids. The CDR3 spells CAISETGGNTEAFF. CDR3 DNA: TGTGCCATCAGTGAGACCGGGGGTAACACTGAAGCTTTCTTT.

The chain uses TRBV9 and TRBJ1-2, with a possible D match to TRBD1 (5 bases). CDR1 is SGDLS and CDR2 is YYNGEE in the germline V gene. V was clipped by 0 bases and J by 4 bases, with 16 bases between them. The CDR3 totals 16 residues. CDR3 protein: CASSVEGGAWGYGYTF. In DNA form, the CDR3 reads TGTGCCAGCAGCGTAGAGGGAGGGGCTTGGGGCTATGGCTACACCTTC.

The chain links TRBV19 to TRBJ1-5; maybe TRBD1 (6 bases). The CDR3 totals 14 residues. V gave up 8 bases and J gave up 6 bases, with 17 bases separating them. Germline V gene sequence: CDR1 LNHDA, CDR2 SQIVND (reference sequence). The CDR3 spells CASDSQGLSQPQHF. CDR3 in DNA: TGTGCCAGTGATTCACAGGGATTGAGTCAGCCCCAGCATTTT.

V and J are TRBV25-1 and TRBJ2-2; possibly TRBD2 for D (5 bases). This CDR3 spans 14 amino acids. Germline CDR1 MGHDK, CDR2 SYGVNS. The V end lost 4 bases, the J end lost 4 bases, and 10 bases lay between the germline ends. The CDR3, as DNA: TGTGCCAGCAGTGGGCTAGAGGGCACCGGGGAGCTGTTTTTT. Its protein product is CASSGLEGTGELFF.

This chain joins TRBV9 and TRBJ1-2, with a weak D call TRBD1 (5 bases). Germline V lookup: CDR1 SGDLS, CDR2 YYNGEE. CDR3 length: 16 amino acids. Trimming took off 3 bases at V and 9 bases at J, with 24 bases between the two ends. CDR3 in DNA: TGTGCCAGCAGCGCGGACCACAGGTTCTTCCCGAAAAGCTACACCTTC. This codes for CASSADHRFFPKSYTF.